The clone carrying this T cell receptor beta chain is deemed medium-sized. Its matching antigen is unknown. The library was designed around alpha chains, so this beta chain is a stray read whose abundance carries little weight. A distinct unique molecular identifier was carried by each TCR cDNA molecule. In TCRdb, the 5' RACE reads were re-called with MiXCR into one record per CDR3 protein. Of about 1,500 distinct CDR3 sequences in the sample, approximately 10% are singletons; the top ten hold roughly a quarter. Germline CDR1 LGHNA, CDR2 YSLEER. Trimming cost V 5 bases and J 11 bases, with 16 bases left between them. This CDR3 has 14 amino acids. The data were taken from a study of spatial heterogeneity in lung cancer. Study observations and caveats: The number of expanded tumor alpha and beta chains correlated with mutation number.

Described time point: sample taken at primary tumor resection. The receptor was isolated from a female donor with early-stage non-small cell lung cancer. The source material was lung tumor tissue, sampled at surgery. The rearrangement joins TRBV4-3 to TRBJ1-6, with D perhaps matching TRBD1 (6 bases). CDR3 region: CASSVPGASAPLHF. The CDR3 DNA is TGCGCCAGCAGCGTACCGGGGGCGTCAGCACCCCTCCACTTT.